This paragraph reports one TCR beta chain. Its antigen is still unknown. This sample was taken from a study of CD4+ T cells in melanoma. The CDR3 is 12 amino acids. V lost 5 bases to trimming and J lost 10 bases, with 12 bases between them. General study findings and limits: CD8+ T cell, macrophage and B cell function reportedly correlated with neoantigen-specific CD4+ T cells.

Sequencing used immunoSEQ multiplex PCR; TCRdb keeps in-frame clones, though not all of them. This table holds approximately 9,600 clones, about three quarters found once. The sequence came from a human donor with melanoma. Sequenced material: cells from a culture (not recorded whether cultured in vitro). The chain joins TRBV12-3 or TRBV12-4 to TRBJ2-1; no clear D. The CDR3 DNA follows: TGTGCCAGCAGTCCCCTTGAGGCAGAGCAGTTCTTC. Translated: CASSPLEAEQFF.